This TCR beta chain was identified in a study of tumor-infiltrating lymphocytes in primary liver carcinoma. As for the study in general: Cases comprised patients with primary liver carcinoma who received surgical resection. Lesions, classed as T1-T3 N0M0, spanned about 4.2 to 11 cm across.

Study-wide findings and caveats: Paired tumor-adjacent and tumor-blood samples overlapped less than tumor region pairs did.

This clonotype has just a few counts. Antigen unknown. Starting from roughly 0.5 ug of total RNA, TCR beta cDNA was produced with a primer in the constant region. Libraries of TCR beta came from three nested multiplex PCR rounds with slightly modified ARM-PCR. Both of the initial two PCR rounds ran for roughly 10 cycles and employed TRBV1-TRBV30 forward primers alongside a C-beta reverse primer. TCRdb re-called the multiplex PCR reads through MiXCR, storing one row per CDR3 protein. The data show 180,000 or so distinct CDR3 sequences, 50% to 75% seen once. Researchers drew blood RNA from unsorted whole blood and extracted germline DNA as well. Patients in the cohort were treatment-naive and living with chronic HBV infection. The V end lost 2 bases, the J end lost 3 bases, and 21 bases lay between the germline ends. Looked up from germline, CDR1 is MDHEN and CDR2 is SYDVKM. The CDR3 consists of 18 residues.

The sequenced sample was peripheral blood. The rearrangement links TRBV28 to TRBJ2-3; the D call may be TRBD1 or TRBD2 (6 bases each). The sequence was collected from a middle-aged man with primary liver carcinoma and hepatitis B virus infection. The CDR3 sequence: CASSLDKGGRGFTDTQYF. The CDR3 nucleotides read TGTGCCAGCAGTTTAGATAAAGGGGGGCGCGGGTTTACAGATACGCAGTATTTT.